The 32 T cell receptor beta chains below come from one sample, sequenced in a study of vaccination and CD4 T cells after COVID-19 (dated by TCRdb to about 2022). No cognate antigen is known for these TCRs. Reading the label with the study, this specimen's treatment or condition is: roughly ten-day PBMC culture with coronavirus spike peptide pools or control peptides (ViraFEST assay). Library preparation employed PCR. The sequencing machine was an Illumina iSeq 100. At the Johns Hopkins FTIC core, DNA from the cultured CD4+ T cells underwent TCR sequencing with the Oncomine TCR Beta short-read assay. The raw public reads went through TCRdb reprocessing: fastp at Q25, MiXCR clone calling, in-frame beta chains kept. Each CDR3 protein gets just one entry, which takes the most common genes and DNA from the rows behind it. The table for this sample lists 9,500 to 10,000 distinct CDR3 sequences; about half of them were counted only once. 39% of the sample comes from the top ten.

The sequencing sample was made of CD4+ T cells from blood, cultured in vitro. The receptors were sampled from a human donor who had recovered from COVID-19.

In regard to this clonotype: Sequence at one end of the junction differs from germline and may be a read error. V gene TRBV6-4 combines with J gene TRBJ2-1; tentative D call: TRBD2 (5 bases). Germline CDR1 is MRHNA and CDR2 is SNTAGT. The CDR3 is 12 amino acids. CDR3 in amino acids: CASSDHRGLFSF. In DNA, the CDR3 is TGTGCCAGCAGTGACCACCGGGGATTATTTAGCTTC.

The chain combines TRBV27 with TRBJ2-3; D not resolved. V was clipped by 3 bases and J by 7 bases, with 5 bases between them. Germline V gene lookup returns CDR1 MNHEY and CDR2 SMNVEV (reference sequence). CDR3 length: 11 residues. CDR3 nucleotide sequence: TGTGCCAGCAGTTTCCGAAATACGCAGTATTTT. Its translation is CASSFRNTQYF.

This clonotype was picked up a small number of times. V gene TRBV12-3 or TRBV12-4 combines with J gene TRBJ2-3; 14 bases agree with TRBD2. The junction had 9 bases not matched to a gene; V was cut back by 4 bases and J by 9 bases. This CDR3 comprises 16 residues. Here the CDR3 reads CASSSLTSGGATTQYF. The CDR3, as DNA: TGTGCCAGCAGTTCTCTGACTAGCGGGGGGGCCACGACGCAGTATTTT.

This clonotype is medium-sized in the sample. This rearrangement joins TRBV11-1 to TRBJ2-2; the D gene could be TRBD1 or TRBD2 (7 bases each). This CDR3 region has 17 residues. Trimming took 5 bases from V and 5 from J, leaving 21 bases between them. Germline lookup yields CDR1 SGHAT and CDR2 FQDESV (reference sequence). The CDR3 DNA reads as TGTGCCAGCAGCCCAGGCTCGGGCAGGGGGGGAACCGGGGAGCTGTTTTTT. It codes for CASSPGSGRGGTGELFF. Complete variable domain (other parts from reference TRBV11-1 and TRBJ2-2): EAEVAQSPRYKITEKSQAVAFWCDPISGHATLYWYRQILGQGPELLVQFQDESVVDDSQLPKDRFSAERLKGVDSTLKIQPAELGDSAMYLCASSPGSGRGGTGELFFGEGSRLTVL.

The chain joins TRBV5-4 to TRBJ1-1; D unclear. Germline V gene sequence: CDR1 SGHNT, CDR2 YYREEE (reference sequence). The V end lost 4 bases, the J end lost 4 bases, and 17 bases lay between the germline ends. The CDR3 extends over 15 amino acids. The CDR3 sequence: CASSPPAGRGTEAFF. CDR3 nucleotide sequence: TGTGCCAGCAGCCCCCCGGCGGGCCGGGGCACTGAAGCTTTCTTT. Together with reference TRBV5-4 and TRBJ1-1, the CDR3 gives the full variable domain: ETGVTQSPTHLIKTRGQQVTLRCSSQSGHNTVSWYQQALGQGPQFIFQYYREEENGRGNFPPRFSGLQFPNYSSELNVNALELDDSALYLCASSPPAGRGTEAFFGQGTRLTVV.

The chain carries TRBV11-2 and TRBJ2-2; D gene uncertain. The CDR3 is made up of 15 amino acids. V gave up 5 bases and J gave up 3 bases, with 13 bases separating them. Germline V gene data show CDR1 as SGHAT and CDR2 as FQNNGV. The CDR3 protein is CASSLLSGYTGELFF. The CDR3 DNA follows: TGTGCCAGCAGCCTACTCTCAGGATACACCGGGGAGCTGTTTTTT.

This clonotype has only a few counts. This chain connects TRBV11-3 to TRBJ2-5, with a possible D match to TRBD1 (6 bases). Per the germline V gene, CDR1 is SGHNT and CDR2 is YENEEA. The CDR3 contains 14 residues. Trimming took 0 bases from V and 5 from J, leaving 10 bases between them. The CDR3 DNA follows: TGTGCCAGCAGCTTAGATGGGGGCCCGGAGACCCAGTACTTC. It specifies CASSLDGGPETQYF.

This clonotype turned up a few times. The chain carries TRBV5-4 and TRBJ1-2; no clear D. Germline CDR1 is SGHNT and CDR2 is YYREEE (reference sequence). The V end lost 3 bases, the J end lost 1 base, and 7 bases lay between the germline ends. The CDR3 is 13 residues long. The CDR3 DNA follows: TGTGCCAGCAGCTCTTTGGGTAACTATGGCTACACCTTC. It encodes CASSSLGNYGYTF.

The chain is built from TRBV29-1 and TRBJ1-4; 8 positions agree with TRBD1. Trimming took 7 bases from V and 0 from J; bases not matched to a gene: 7. Germline CDR1 reads SQVTM; CDR2 reads ANQGSEA. The CDR3 has 15 residues. The CDR3 here is CSARQGLTTNEKLFF. Written as DNA, the CDR3 is TGCAGCGCAAGACAGGGGCTCACAACTAATGAAAAACTGTTTTTT.

The chain links TRBV6-1 to TRBJ2-7, with D possibly TRBD2 on 6 matching bases. With 6 bases removed from V and 6 bases from J, the gap between germline ends came to 9 bases. The CDR3 length is 11 residues. Germline CDR1 reads MNHNS; CDR2 reads SASEGT. The CDR3 loop reads CASSKGLEQYF. DNA of the CDR3: TGTGCCAGCAGCAAGGGACTCGAGCAGTACTTC.

Concerning this clonotype itself: The limits of the CDR3 on the DNA are not certain, so only TCRdb's listed CDR3 is given. This chain joins TRBV12-3 or TRBV12-4 and TRBJ1-1; the D call in the table, TRBD1, was not verified against the DNA. With termini counted, the CDR3 has 15 amino acids. CDR3 residues: CASSLDKALYTEAFF.

This chain uses TRBV18 with TRBJ2-7; D is unclear. The CDR3 is 14 residues long. V lost 3 bases and J lost 2, with 11 bases in between. Germline CDR1 is KGHSH and CDR2 is LQKENI. CDR3 DNA: TGTGCCAGCTCACCTAAGGCGTCGACCTACGAGCAGTACTTC. Translated: CASSPKASTYEQYF. The full variable domain, with the rest looked up from reference TRBV18 and TRBJ2-7, is NAGVMQNPRHLVRRRGQEARLRCSPMKGHSHVYWYRQLPEEGLKFMVYLQKENIIDESGMPKERFSAEFPKEGPSILRIQQVVRGDSAAYFCASSPKASTYEQYFGPGTRLTVT.

This clonotype was observed once. The J gene is TRBJ1-1, the V gene TRBV18, with D possibly TRBD1 on 5 matching bases. Germline V gene data show CDR1 as KGHSH and CDR2 as LQKENI. CDR3 length: 14 residues. Trimming shortened V by 6 bases and J by 1 base, and 12 bases separated the two germline ends. CDR3 in DNA: TGTGCCAGCTCCCTAGGGACCCAGAACACTGAAGCTTTCTTT. Protein: CASSLGTQNTEAFF.

This clonotype is medium-sized. The chain combines TRBV10-3 with TRBJ1-6, with 12 bases identical to TRBD1. V trimming: 2 bases; J trimming: 5 bases; junction bases outside the gene matches: 4. This CDR3 has 17 residues. Germline CDR1 reads ENHRY; CDR2 reads SYGVKD. In DNA, the CDR3 is TGTGCCATCAGTGAGAAGGGACAGGGGGCGAATAATTCACCCCTCCACTTT. It translates to CAISEKGQGANNSPLHF.

The chain links TRBV10-2 to TRBJ2-1; tentative D call: TRBD1 (6 bases). V was trimmed by 5 bases and J by 0 bases, leaving 23 bases between them. The length of the CDR3 is 19 residues. Germline V gives CDR1 WSHSY, CDR2 SAAADI. CDR3 residues: CASSQIGGIIYNSYNEQFF. CDR3 coding DNA: TGCGCCAGCAGTCAGATAGGGGGTATAATCTATAACTCCTACAATGAGCAGTTCTTC.

This clonotype was seen a few times. J is TRBJ1-3 and V is TRBV20-1; D possibly corresponds to TRBD1 (6 bases). The CDR3 is 16 residues long. V was cut by 0 bases and J by 2 bases, with 14 bases left in between. The germline V gene encodes CDR1 DFQATT and CDR2 SNEGSKA (reference sequence). For the CDR3, the DNA is TGCAGTGCTAGAGACTCGACAGGACTAACTGGAAACACCATATATTTT. Translated: CSARDSTGLTGNTIYF.

The J gene is TRBJ2-2, the V gene TRBV20-1; 7 nucleotides align to TRBD2. With 0 bases clipped from V and 3 bases from J, the junction kept 13 bases outside the gene matches. The germline gives CDR1 DFQATT, CDR2 SNEGSKA (reference sequence). CDR3 length: 18 residues. The CDR3 nucleotides read TGCAGTGCTAGAGATTCTGGCGGGGGTAATTGGGACACCGGGGAGCTGTTTTTT. This encodes CSARDSGGGNWDTGELFF.

The V and J genes are TRBV5-1 and TRBJ2-3; TRBD2 is a possible D gene (6 bases). This CDR3 contains 15 residues. Germline V lookup: CDR1 SGHRS, CDR2 YFSETQ. Trimming cost V 1 base and J 6 bases, with 15 bases left between them. This CDR3 is CASSLPGTERDTQYF. As DNA, the CDR3 is TGCGCCAGCAGCTTGCCTGGGACTGAACGGGATACGCAGTATTTT.

This clonotype was counted only a few times. The chain links TRBV12-3 or TRBV12-4 to TRBJ1-5, with D possibly TRBD1 on 5 matching bases. The CDR3 runs 18 residues. The V end lost 3 bases, the J end lost 0 bases, and 18 bases lay between the germline ends. This CDR3 reads CASSFVPLNRISNQPQHF. In DNA form, the CDR3 reads TGTGCCAGCAGTTTCGTCCCACTTAACAGGATTAGCAATCAGCCCCAGCATTTT.

The J gene is TRBJ1-6, the V gene TRBV9; 7 bases match TRBD1. V shed 3 bases, J shed 7 bases, and the junction held 7 bases outside the gene matches. This CDR3 has 15 residues. CDR1 SGDLS and CDR2 YYNGEE come from the germline V gene. The CDR3, as DNA: TGTGCCAGCAGCGGGCCGGGACAGCCAAATTCACCCCTCCACTTT. This sequence encodes CASSGPGQPNSPLHF.

V usage is TRBV9 and J usage is TRBJ1-3; no definite D call. Germline V gives CDR1 SGDLS, CDR2 YYNGEE. The CDR3 covers 13 residues. V lost 0 bases and J lost 3, with 4 bases in between. The CDR3 here is CASSVVHGNTIYF. The CDR3 nucleotides read TGTGCCAGCAGCGTAGTCCATGGAAACACCATATATTTT.

The J gene is TRBJ1-2, the V gene TRBV18, with TRBD1 matching over 8 bases. Germline CDR1 reads KGHSH; CDR2 reads LQKENI. The CDR3 length is 15 residues. V gave up 2 bases and J gave up 2 bases; unmatched junction bases: 4. The CDR3 region has the DNA TGTGCCAGCTCACCAGGGACAGGAGACAACTATGGCTACACCTTC. This sequence encodes CASSPGTGDNYGYTF.

This chain connects TRBV7-2 to TRBJ2-5; 8 nucleotides match TRBD2. The CDR3 contains 15 residues. Per the germline V gene, CDR1 is SGHTA and CDR2 is FQGNSA. V was clipped by 2 bases and J by 1 base; unmatched bases: 3. The CDR3: CASSLYSGSQETQYF. In DNA, the CDR3 is TGTGCCAGCAGCTTATACAGCGGGAGCCAAGAGACCCAGTACTTC.

This chain connects TRBV27 to TRBJ2-6, with a tentative D call TRBD1 (5 bases). V was shortened by 6 bases and J by 3 bases, with 12 bases between the two germline ends. Germline V gives CDR1 MNHEY, CDR2 SMNVEV (reference sequence). The CDR3 runs 15 residues. The CDR3 loop reads CASRGLVGGANVLTF. DNA for the CDR3: TGTGCCAGCAGGGGGCTAGTGGGTGGGGCCAACGTCCTGACTTTC.

CDR3 bases: TGTGCCAGCGGACTAGCGGGCCTCAATGAGCAGTTCTTC. Its translation: CASGLAGLNEQFF. The chain couples TRBV2 to TRBJ2-1, with 11 positions matching TRBD2. The germline gives CDR1 SNHLY, CDR2 FYNNEI. There are 13 residues in the CDR3. Trimming at V came to 8 bases and at J to 6 bases, leaving 3 bases not matched to a gene.

V and J are TRBV14 and TRBJ2-3; maybe TRBD2 (6 bases). The CDR3 runs 16 residues. The germline V gene has CDR1 SGHDN and CDR2 FVKESK. The V gene lost 3 bases and the J gene lost 2 bases, with 15 bases spanning the gap. The CDR3 loop reads CASSHLSSDFTDTQYF. The CDR3 DNA reads TGTGCCAGCAGCCACCTCTCTAGCGACTTCACAGATACGCAGTATTTT.

Here the CDR3 DNA reads TGCAGCCGAGCGGGGGGGTCCACAGATACGCAGTATTTT. Translated, it gives CSRAGGSTDTQYF. This sequence joins TRBV20-1 and TRBJ2-3; TRBD2 matches at 10 bases. Germline V lookup: CDR1 DFQATT, CDR2 SNEGSKA (reference sequence). The CDR3 is 13 residues long.

This clonotype was counted a few times. This chain connects TRBV2 to TRBJ1-5, with 8 bases identical to TRBD1. Germline CDR1 SNHLY, CDR2 FYNNEI. Losses at the gene ends were 5 bases for V and 6 bases for J; bases not matched to a gene: 6. The length of the CDR3 is 14 residues. CDR3 residues: CASSYRGAGQPQHF. In nucleotides, the CDR3 is TGTGCCAGCAGTTACAGGGGGGCAGGTCAGCCCCAGCATTTT.

The CDR3 is CASTQFIGTGPGEQYF. DNA of the CDR3: TGTGCCAGCACACAATTCATCGGGACAGGACCGGGGGAGCAGTACTTC. The chain couples TRBV6-2 or TRBV6-3 to TRBJ2-7; 8 bases fit TRBD1. CDR1 is MNHEY and CDR2 is SVGEGT in the germline V gene. The CDR3 sequence is 16 residues long. V lost 7 bases to trimming and J lost 7 bases; unmatched junction nucleotides: 18.

Here the CDR3 DNA reads TGTGCCAGCCGTCTGAGGTCTAATGAAAAACTGTTTTTT. Translation: CASRLRSNEKLFF. The chain recombines TRBV6-1 with TRBJ1-4; D remains unclear. Trimming left V 8 bases short and J 3 bases short, with 10 bases between. The CDR3 totals 13 residues. Per germline, CDR1 MNHNS and CDR2 SASEGT.

This clonotype was counted a single time. The chain is built from TRBV7-8 and TRBJ1-4; TRBD1 aligns across 8 bases. This CDR3 has 15 amino acids. Germline CDR1 and CDR2: SGHVS and FQNEAQ. The J segment lost 5 bases and the V segment lost 5 bases, leaving 7 bases of the junction unmatched. The CDR3 spells CASSGSGTGNEKLFF. The CDR3 DNA reads as TGTGCCAGCAGCGGTTCCGGGACAGGCAATGAAAAACTGTTTTTT.

DNA for the CDR3: TGCAGCGTGTTGCTTGCGGATGGCTACACCTTC. Its translation is CSVLLADGYTF. This sequence joins TRBV29-1 and TRBJ1-2, with unresolved D. The V gene lost 6 bases and the J gene lost 6 bases, with 11 bases spanning the gap. The germline CDR1 and CDR2 sequences are SQVTM and ANQGSEA. The CDR3 sequence is 11 residues long. Drawing the rest from reference TRBV29-1 and TRBJ1-2, the complete variable domain is SAVISQKPSRDICQRGTSLTIQCQVDSQVTMMFWYRQQPGQSLTLIATANQGSEATYESGFVIDKFPISRPNLTFSTLTVSNMSPEDSSIYLCSVLLADGYTFGSGTRLTVV.